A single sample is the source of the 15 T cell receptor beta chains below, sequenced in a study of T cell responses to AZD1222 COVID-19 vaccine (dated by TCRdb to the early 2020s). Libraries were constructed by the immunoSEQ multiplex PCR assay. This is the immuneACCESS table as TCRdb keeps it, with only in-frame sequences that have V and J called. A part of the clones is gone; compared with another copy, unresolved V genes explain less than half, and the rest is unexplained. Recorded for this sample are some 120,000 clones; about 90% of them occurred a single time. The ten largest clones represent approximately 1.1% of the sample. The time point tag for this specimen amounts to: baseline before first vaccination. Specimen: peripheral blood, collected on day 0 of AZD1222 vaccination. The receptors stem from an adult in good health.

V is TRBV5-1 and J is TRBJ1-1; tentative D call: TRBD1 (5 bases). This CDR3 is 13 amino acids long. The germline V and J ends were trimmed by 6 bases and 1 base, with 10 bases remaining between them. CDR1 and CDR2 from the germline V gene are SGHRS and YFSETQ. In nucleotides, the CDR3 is TGCGCCAGCAAAACGGGGGGGAACACTGAAGCTTTCTTT. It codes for CASKTGGNTEAFF.

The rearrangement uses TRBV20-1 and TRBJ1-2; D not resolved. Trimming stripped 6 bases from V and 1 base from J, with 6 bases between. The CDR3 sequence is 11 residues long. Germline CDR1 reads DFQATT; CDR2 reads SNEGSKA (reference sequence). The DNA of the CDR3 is TGCAGTGCGGCAGATAACTATGGCTACACCTTC. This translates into CSAADNYGYTF.

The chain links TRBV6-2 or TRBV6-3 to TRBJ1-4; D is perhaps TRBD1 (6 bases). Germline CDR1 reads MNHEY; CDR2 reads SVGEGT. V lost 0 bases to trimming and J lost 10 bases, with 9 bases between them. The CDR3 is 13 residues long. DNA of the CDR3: TGTGCCAGCAGTTACTCCAGGGGTCGAAAACTGTTTTTT. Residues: CASSYSRGRKLFF.

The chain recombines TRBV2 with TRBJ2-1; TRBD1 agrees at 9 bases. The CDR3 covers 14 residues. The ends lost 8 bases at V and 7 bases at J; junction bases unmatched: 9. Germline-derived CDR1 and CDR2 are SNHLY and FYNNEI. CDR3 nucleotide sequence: TGTGCCAGCGCCGGGACAGGGAATAAGAATGAGCAGTTCTTC. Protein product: CASAGTGNKNEQFF.

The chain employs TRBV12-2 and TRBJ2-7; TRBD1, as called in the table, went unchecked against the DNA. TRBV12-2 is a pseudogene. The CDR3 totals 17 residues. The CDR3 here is CASRLADRTLIYYEQYF. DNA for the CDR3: TGTGCAAGTCGCTTAGCCGACAGGACCCTTATTTACTACGAGCAGTACTTC.

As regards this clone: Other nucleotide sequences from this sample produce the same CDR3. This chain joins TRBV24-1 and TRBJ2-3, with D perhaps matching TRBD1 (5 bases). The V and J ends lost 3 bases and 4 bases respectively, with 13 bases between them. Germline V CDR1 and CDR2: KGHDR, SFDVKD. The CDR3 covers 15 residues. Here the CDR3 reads CATSDTGQGADTQYF. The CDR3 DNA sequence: TGTGCCACCAGTGATACCGGGCAGGGCGCAGATACGCAGTATTTT.

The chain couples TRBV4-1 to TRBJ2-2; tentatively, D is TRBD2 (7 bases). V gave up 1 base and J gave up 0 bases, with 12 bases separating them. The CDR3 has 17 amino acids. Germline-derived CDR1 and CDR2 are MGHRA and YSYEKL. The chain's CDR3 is CASSQVRGGANTGELFF. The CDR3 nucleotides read TGCGCCAGCAGCCAAGTGAGAGGGGGGGCGAACACCGGGGAGCTGTTTTTT.

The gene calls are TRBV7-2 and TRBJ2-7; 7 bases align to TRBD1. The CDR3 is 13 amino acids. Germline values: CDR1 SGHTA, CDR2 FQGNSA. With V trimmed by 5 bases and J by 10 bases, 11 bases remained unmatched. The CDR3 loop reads CASSPPGTVAQYF. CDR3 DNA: TGTGCCAGCAGCCCGCCGGGGACAGTGGCTCAGTACTTC. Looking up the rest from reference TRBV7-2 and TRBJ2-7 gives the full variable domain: GAGVSQSPSNKVTEKGKDVELRCDPISGHTALYWYRQSLGQGLEFLIYFQGNSAPDKSGLPSDRFSAERTGGSVSTLTIQRTQQEDSAVYLCASSPPGTVAQYFGPGTRLTVT.

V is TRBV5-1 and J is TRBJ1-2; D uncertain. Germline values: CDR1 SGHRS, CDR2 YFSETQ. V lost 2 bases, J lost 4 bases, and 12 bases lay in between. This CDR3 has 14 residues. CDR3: CASSFGSTSYGYTF. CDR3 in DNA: TGCGCCAGCAGCTTTGGCAGTACATCCTATGGCTACACCTTC. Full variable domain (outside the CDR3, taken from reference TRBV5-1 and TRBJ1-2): KAGVTQTPRYLIKTRGQQVTLSCSPISGHRSVSWYQQTPGQGLQFLFEYFSETQRNKGNFPGRFSGRQFSNSRSEMNVSTLELGDSALYLCASSFGSTSYGYTFGSGTRLTVV.

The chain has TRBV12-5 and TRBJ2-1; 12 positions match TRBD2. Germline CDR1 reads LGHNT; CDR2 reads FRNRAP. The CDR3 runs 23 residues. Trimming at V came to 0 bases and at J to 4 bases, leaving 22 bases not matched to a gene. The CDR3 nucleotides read TGTGCTAGTGGTTTGGTAGTACCCAAAGGACTAGCGGGACCCAATAAGGGTTACAATGAGCAGTTCTTC. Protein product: CASGLVVPKGLAGPNKGYNEQFF.

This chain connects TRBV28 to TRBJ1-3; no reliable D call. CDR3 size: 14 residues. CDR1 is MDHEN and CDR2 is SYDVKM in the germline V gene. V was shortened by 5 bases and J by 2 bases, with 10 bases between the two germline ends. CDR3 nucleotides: TGTGCCAGCAGTCGGACGGAGACTGGAAACACCATATATTTT. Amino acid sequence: CASSRTETGNTIYF.

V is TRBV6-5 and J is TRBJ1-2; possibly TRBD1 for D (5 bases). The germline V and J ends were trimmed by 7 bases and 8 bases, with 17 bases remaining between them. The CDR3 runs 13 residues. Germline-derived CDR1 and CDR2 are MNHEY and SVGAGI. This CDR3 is CASTPGRAGGYTF. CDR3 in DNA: TGTGCCAGCACCCCCGGTAGGGCAGGGGGCTACACCTTC.

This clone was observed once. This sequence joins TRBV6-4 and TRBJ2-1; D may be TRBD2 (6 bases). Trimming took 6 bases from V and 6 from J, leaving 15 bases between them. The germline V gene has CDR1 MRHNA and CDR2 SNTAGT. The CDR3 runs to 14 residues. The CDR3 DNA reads TGTGCCAGCAGGAGGGAGGCTGCCATCAATGAGCAGTTCTTC. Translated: CASRREAAINEQFF.

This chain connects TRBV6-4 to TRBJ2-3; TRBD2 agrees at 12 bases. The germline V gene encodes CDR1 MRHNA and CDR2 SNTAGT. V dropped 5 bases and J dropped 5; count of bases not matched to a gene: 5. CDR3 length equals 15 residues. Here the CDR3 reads CASSRLAGAVDTQYF. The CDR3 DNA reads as TGTGCCAGCAGTCGACTAGCGGGAGCAGTAGATACGCAGTATTTT.

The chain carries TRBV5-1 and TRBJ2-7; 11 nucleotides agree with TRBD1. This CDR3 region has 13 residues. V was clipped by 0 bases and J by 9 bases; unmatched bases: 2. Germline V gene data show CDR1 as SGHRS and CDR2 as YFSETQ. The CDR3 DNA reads TGCGCCAGCAGCTTGGCGGACAGGGGGCCGCAGTACTTC. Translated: CASSLADRGPQYF.